One and the same sample provided the 2 T cell receptor beta chains below, sequenced in a study of T cell responses to AZD1222 COVID-19 vaccine. The protocol was immunoSEQ multiplex PCR, while the TCRdb copy is restricted to in-frame clones and leaves out a portion. The data show 150,000 to 250,000 clones, approximately 95% seen once. Sequencing was performed on peripheral blood, taken 28 days after the second AZD1222 dose. The receptor source for this set is an adult who received the AZD1222 COVID-19 vaccine.

The chain uses TRBV2 and TRBJ2-5, with D perhaps TRBD1 (6 bases). V dropped 2 bases and J dropped 8 bases, with 15 bases sitting between them. This CDR3 region has 14 residues. The germline gives CDR1 SNHLY, CDR2 FYNNEI. The chain's CDR3 is CASSETWDIFTQYF. CDR3 nucleotides: TGTGCCAGCAGTGAAACGTGGGACATCTTTACCCAGTACTTC.

This clone turned up a few times. This chain links TRBV13 with TRBJ1-5; D gene ambiguous. CDR1 is PRHDT, CDR2 FYEKMQ, per germline (reference sequence). V lost 5 bases, J lost 4 bases, and 9 bases lay in between. The CDR3 spans 13 residues. The CDR3 DNA sequence: TGTGCCAGCAGCCTCTCGAGGAATCAGCCCCAGCATTTT. Residues: CASSLSRNQPQHF. Full variable domain (remainder filled in from reference TRBV13 and TRBJ1-5): AAGVIQSPRHLIKEKRETATLKCYPIPRHDTVYWYQQGPGQDPQFLISFYEKMQSDKGSIPDRFSAQQFSDYHSELNMSSLELGDSALYFCASSLSRNQPQHFGDGTRLSIL.